This T cell receptor (beta chain) came from a study of blood T cells in healthy people across ages. The study's findings and limits: A roughly linear fall in TCR beta diversity per million T cells was seen with increasing age.

On this clonotype itself: Its antigen is currently unknown.

CDR3 length equals 13 residues. Germline lookup yields CDR1 KGHSH and CDR2 LQKENI. A sample-barcoded 5' primer and a J-beta primer mix were used in a second PCR of roughly 7 to 12 cycles. In TCRdb, the 5' RACE reads were re-called with MiXCR into one record per CDR3 protein. The sample includes some 860,000 distinct CDR3 sequences, approximately 53% of them seen just once. The chain has TRBV18 and TRBJ2-4, with a tentative D call TRBD2 (5 bases). Matching the DNA end better, TRBJ2-7 makes the J call doubtful. Sequencing was performed on blood. This receptor was taken from a man aged 35 to 55 in good health. The CDR3 DNA sequence: TGTGCCAGCTCATCGTCTCGGGAATACGAGCAGTACTTC. Its translation: CASSSSREYEQYF.